The rows below give T cell receptor beta chains drawn from one sample of a study of blood T cell repertoires in COVID-19. The protocol was immunoSEQ multiplex PCR, while the TCRdb copy is restricted to in-frame clones and leaves out a portion. In the table there are about 220,000 clones, 75% to 90% of which are singletons. Sequenced input: PBMCs or T cells enriched from blood (not recorded which). The receptors here all came from a woman aged 18-35 years in a cohort exposed to, infected with or recovered from COVID-19 (not recorded which). Both conserved end residues are part of each CDR3. The D gene is left open where the match is weak. Only some rows state a clone size, as once, few, many or a class for expanded clones.

size: NA; D: NA; J: TRBJ1-2; V: TRBV7-6; DNA: TGTGCCAGCAGCTCTATCTCCGAGAACTATGGCTACACCTTC; CDR3: CASSSISENYGYTF
size: NA; D: NA; J: TRBJ2-4; V: TRBV6-1; DNA: TGTGCCAGCAGTGAACCCCCTTGGACAGAACGCCAAAACATTCAGTACTTC; CDR3: CASSEPPWTERQNIQYF
size: few; D: TRBD2; J: TRBJ2-3; V: TRBV4-1; DNA: TGCGCCAGCAGCCAAGGGGGACTAGCGGGAGGAACAGATACGCAGTATTTT; CDR3: CASSQGGLAGGTDTQYF
size: NA; D: NA; J: TRBJ2-7; V: TRBV27; DNA: TGTGCCAGCAGTCCCGGAGAGGGAGAGTCCGAGCAGTACTTC; CDR3: CASSPGEGESEQYF
size: NA; D: NA; J: TRBJ1-2; V: TRBV2; DNA: TGTGCCAGCAGAGACCGGACAGACTATGGCTACACCTTC; CDR3: CASRDRTDYGYTF
size: NA; D: NA; J: TRBJ2-3; V: TRBV10-1; DNA: TGCGCCAGCAGTGAAAAGGCCTTAGCGGCGGCATCCGTGGATACGCAGTATTTT; CDR3: CASSEKALAAASVDTQYF
size: once; D: TRBD2; J: TRBJ2-1; V: TRBV9; DNA: TGTGCCAGCAGCGTAGACTACCAAGGACTAGCGGGGGATGAGCAGTTCTTC; CDR3: CASSVDYQGLAGDEQFF
size: NA; D: NA; J: TRBJ2-5; V: TRBV5-6; DNA: TGTGCCAGCAGCTTGGCCGTAGGGGCCCAAGAGACCCAGTACTTC; CDR3: CASSLAVGAQETQYF
size: few; D: NA; J: TRBJ2-7; V: TRBV3-1/TRBV3-2; DNA: TGTGCCAGCAGCCCCGGACAGACCACGAGCGAGCAGTACTTC; CDR3: CASSPGQTTSEQYF
size: NA; D: NA; J: TRBJ2-7; V: TRBV7-9; DNA: TGTGCCAGCAGCCTCTGGCAGGGCCTTCGCGAGCAGTACTTC; CDR3: CASSLWQGLREQYF
size: NA; D: TRBD1; J: TRBJ1-6; V: TRBV3-1/TRBV3-2; DNA: TGTGCCAGCAGCCTTGGACAGGGCCATTCACCCCTCCACTTT; CDR3: CASSLGQGHSPLHF
size: NA; D: TRBD1; J: TRBJ2-7; V: TRBV27; DNA: TGTGCCAGCAGGAATGGACAGGGTTACTACGAGCAGTACTTC; CDR3: CASRNGQGYYEQYF
size: NA; D: TRBD2; J: TRBJ2-7; V: TRBV5-6; DNA: TGTGCCAGCAGCTTGAGTCTAGCGGGGCCCCGGGAGCAGTACTTC; CDR3: CASSLSLAGPREQYF
size: NA; D: NA; J: TRBJ2-3; V: TRBV12-5; DNA: TGTGCTAGTGGTTTAGGGAGTTGGACAGATACGCAGTATTTT; CDR3: CASGLGSWTDTQYF
size: NA; D: NA; J: TRBJ1-5; V: TRBV4-2; DNA: TGTGCCAGCAGCCAAGACAGGGGATATCAGCCCCAGCATTTT; CDR3: CASSQDRGYQPQHF
size: NA; D: TRBD1; J: TRBJ1-1; V: TRBV2; DNA: TGTGCCAGCAGTGGGGACAGGCTGAACACTGAAGCTTTCTTT; CDR3: CASSGDRLNTEAFF
size: NA; D: NA; J: TRBJ2-5; V: TRBV15; DNA: TGTGCCACCAGCAGAGATGGGCAGGGTGAAGAGACCCAGTACTTC; CDR3: CATSRDGQGEETQYF
size: NA; D: TRBD2; J: TRBJ2-7; V: TRBV7-3; DNA: TGTGCCAGCAGCTTAGGTGCGGGAGTTTACGAGCAGTACTTC; CDR3: CASSLGAGVYEQYF
size: NA; D: TRBD2; J: TRBJ2-2; V: TRBV9; DNA: TGTGCCAGCAGCGCTCGGACTAGCGGGGACACCGGGGAGCTGTTTTTT; CDR3: CASSARTSGDTGELFF
size: NA; D: NA; J: TRBJ1-3; V: TRBV5-1; DNA: TGCGCCAGCAGCTTGGACCCCCAGGGCAACACCATATATTTT; CDR3: CASSLDPQGNTIYF
size: NA; D: TRBD2; J: TRBJ2-1; V: TRBV7-9; DNA: TGTGCCAGCAGCGGGGGGAGTAGCGGGAGTTACAATGAGCAGTTCTTC; CDR3: CASSGGSSGSYNEQFF
size: NA; D: NA; J: TRBJ2-3; V: TRBV6-2/TRBV6-3; DNA: TGTGCCAGCAGTTACTCGACTGCCTGGAGCACAGATACGCAGTATTTT; CDR3: CASSYSTAWSTDTQYF
size: many; D: NA; J: TRBJ1-1; V: TRBV25-1; DNA: TGTGCCAGCAGTGGGGGAGGGTATATTGAAGCTTTCTTT; CDR3: CASSGGGYIEAFF
size: NA; D: NA; J: TRBJ2-3; V: TRBV10-2; DNA: TGCGCCAGCTTAAATACAGGGCGCACAGATACGCAGTATTTT; CDR3: CASLNTGRTDTQYF
size: NA; D: NA; J: TRBJ1-1; V: TRBV6-1; DNA: TGTGCCAGCAGTGAAGAAGAACAGATCGGAGCTTTCTTT; CDR3: CASSEEEQIGAFF
size: NA; D: NA; J: TRBJ1-5; V: TRBV10-2; DNA: TGCGCCAGCCAGAGGGGGGAGGGATATGGCAATCAGCCCCAGCATTTT; CDR3: CASQRGEGYGNQPQHF
size: NA; D: NA; J: TRBJ1-1; V: TRBV5-5; DNA: TGTGCCAGCAGCCTTAGCGGATCAAGGACTTACACTGAAGCTTTCTTT; CDR3: CASSLSGSRTYTEAFF
size: NA; D: NA; J: TRBJ1-3; V: TRBV19; DNA: TGTGCCAGTAGACAGGGAAACACCATATATTTT; CDR3: CASRQGNTIYF
size: NA; D: TRBD2; J: TRBJ2-1; V: TRBV7-3; DNA: TGTGCCAGCAGCCCTCGGACTAGCGGGAGAGATGAGCAGTTCTTC; CDR3: CASSPRTSGRDEQFF
size: NA; D: NA; J: TRBJ1-2; V: TRBV18; DNA: TGTGCCAGCTCACCACGGCCGGACAGTCTCCCTGCCTTCTATGGCTACACCTTC; CDR3: CASSPRPDSLPAFYGYTF
size: once; D: TRBD2; J: TRBJ2-3; V: TRBV27; DNA: TGTGCCAGCAGTTTATACAGCGGGGGTGATCCCCGACAACAGACAGATACGCAGTATTTT; CDR3: CASSLYSGGDPRQQTDTQYF
size: NA; D: NA; J: TRBJ2-2; V: TRBV10-2; DNA: TGCGCCAGCACCAGGGGGGATACCGGGGAGCTGTTTTTT; CDR3: CASTRGDTGELFF